The entry below gives a single T cell receptor (beta chain) sequence along with its context. This specimen belongs to a study of shared clonotypes between healthy human individuals. Here immunoSEQ multiplex PCR was the method, and the copy in TCRdb shows in-frame clones only, minus some. Of 550,000 to 600,000 clones listed, roughly 72% are singletons. V was cut by 5 bases and J by 8 bases, with 10 bases left in between. This CDR3 has 11 amino acids. The germline CDR1 and CDR2 sequences are MNHEY and SMNVEV (reference sequence). The TCR sequence derives from a woman aged 40 to 49 in good health. Some clones in this sample may be carry-over from other donors' samples. The sequencing sample was made of PBMCs. V gene TRBV27 combines with J gene TRBJ2-7; a weak D match, TRBD2 (5 bases). CDR3 nucleotide sequence: TGTGCCAGCAGTGCCGGGATACAGCAGTACTTC. Translating it yields CASSAGIQQYF.